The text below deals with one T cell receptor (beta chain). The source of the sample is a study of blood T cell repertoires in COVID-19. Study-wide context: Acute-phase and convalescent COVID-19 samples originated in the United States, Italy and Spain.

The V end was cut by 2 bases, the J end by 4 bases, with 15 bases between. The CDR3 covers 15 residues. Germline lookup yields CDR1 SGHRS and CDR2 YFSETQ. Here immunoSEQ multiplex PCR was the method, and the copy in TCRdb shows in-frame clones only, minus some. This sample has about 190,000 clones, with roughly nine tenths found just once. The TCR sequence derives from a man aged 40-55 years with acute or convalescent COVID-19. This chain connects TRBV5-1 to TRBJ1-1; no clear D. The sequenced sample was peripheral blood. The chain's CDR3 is CASSLIASVPTEAFF. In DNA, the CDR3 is TGCGCCAGCAGCTTAATAGCGTCCGTCCCCACTGAAGCTTTCTTT.